Listed below are T cell receptor beta chains from one sample, sequenced in a study of blood T cell repertoires in COVID-19. Data came from immunoSEQ multiplex PCR; TCRdb stores just in-frame clones and leaves some out. The sample shows tens of thousands of clones, 70% to 90% of them seen only once. Sequencing was performed on peripheral blood. The receptor set was obtained from a man in his 70s with acute or convalescent COVID-19. Each CDR3 is given with its conserved first and last residue. The order of the fields is clone size, D gene, V gene, J gene, CDR3 protein, CDR3 DNA. A D gene is named only where the DNA matches it firmly. The listing skips clone size in some rows; elsewhere it reads once, few, many or a size class.

clone_size: .; d_call: .; v_call: TRBV2; j_call: TRBJ1-2; cdr3_aa: CASSVSRQANYGYTF; cdr3_nt: TGTGCCAGCAGTGTCTCCCGACAGGCTAACTATGGCTACACCTTC
clone_size: .; d_call: .; v_call: TRBV6-5; j_call: TRBJ1-3; cdr3_aa: CASSSGMIGNTIYF; cdr3_nt: TGTGCCAGCAGTTCCGGTATGATTGGAAACACCATATATTTT
clone_size: .; d_call: TRBD1; v_call: TRBV6-2/TRBV6-3; j_call: TRBJ2-7; cdr3_aa: CASSYPGLTGTYEQYF; cdr3_nt: TGTGCCAGCAGTTACCCGGGGCTGACAGGGACCTACGAGCAGTACTTC
clone_size: .; d_call: .; v_call: TRBV6-5; j_call: TRBJ2-1; cdr3_aa: CASTGGTYNEQFF; cdr3_nt: TGTGCCAGCACAGGGGGGACCTACAATGAGCAGTTCTTC
clone_size: .; d_call: TRBD1; v_call: TRBV5-4; j_call: TRBJ2-7; cdr3_aa: CASSFVGQGAYEQYF; cdr3_nt: TGTGCCAGCAGCTTTGTGGGACAGGGGGCCTACGAGCAGTACTTC
clone_size: .; d_call: TRBD2; v_call: TRBV10-3; j_call: TRBJ2-7; cdr3_aa: CAISASSGSYEQYF; cdr3_nt: TGTGCCATCAGTGCTAGTAGCGGGAGCTACGAGCAGTACTTC
clone_size: .; d_call: .; v_call: TRBV4-2; j_call: TRBJ1-5; cdr3_aa: CASSPGGGQPQHF; cdr3_nt: TGTGCCAGCAGCCCTGGGGGGGGCCAGCCCCAGCATTTT
clone_size: .; d_call: .; v_call: TRBV11-2; j_call: TRBJ2-1; cdr3_aa: CASSLGQLSYNEQFF; cdr3_nt: TGTGCCAGCAGCCTTGGACAGCTCTCCTACAATGAGCAGTTCTTC
clone_size: once; d_call: TRBD2; v_call: TRBV18; j_call: TRBJ2-1; cdr3_aa: CASSPRTSGNDEQFF; cdr3_nt: TGTGCCAGCTCACCTCGGACTAGCGGGAACGATGAGCAGTTCTTC
clone_size: .; d_call: .; v_call: TRBV28; j_call: TRBJ1-2; cdr3_aa: CASSFIRVSYGYTF; cdr3_nt: TGTGCCAGCAGTTTTATCAGGGTGAGCTATGGCTACACCTTC
clone_size: .; d_call: TRBD1; v_call: TRBV12-3/TRBV12-4; j_call: TRBJ1-2; cdr3_aa: CASSRTGDYGYTF; cdr3_nt: TGTGCCAGCAGCAGGACAGGGGACTATGGCTACACCTTC
clone_size: .; d_call: .; v_call: TRBV7-9; j_call: TRBJ1-2; cdr3_aa: CASSLGADGYTF; cdr3_nt: TGTGCCAGCAGCTTGGGAGCAGATGGCTACACCTTC
clone_size: .; d_call: .; v_call: TRBV10-3; j_call: TRBJ2-6; cdr3_aa: CAISPEQGSGANVLTF; cdr3_nt: TGTGCCATCAGTCCAGAACAGGGTTCCGGGGCCAACGTCCTGACTTTC
clone_size: once; d_call: TRBD1; v_call: TRBV7-2; j_call: TRBJ1-2; cdr3_aa: CASSLEGRGQYGYTF; cdr3_nt: TGTGCCAGCAGCTTAGAGGGCAGGGGGCAATATGGCTACACCTTC
clone_size: once; d_call: TRBD1; v_call: TRBV7-2; j_call: TRBJ2-1; cdr3_aa: CASSFTGVGGEQFF; cdr3_nt: TGTGCCAGCAGCTTTACAGGGGTAGGAGGTGAGCAGTTCTTC
clone_size: .; d_call: TRBD2; v_call: TRBV5-4; j_call: TRBJ2-1; cdr3_aa: CASRWDLAGGAGEQFF; cdr3_nt: TGTGCCAGCAGGTGGGACTTAGCGGGAGGTGCAGGTGAGCAGTTCTTC
clone_size: .; d_call: .; v_call: TRBV11-2; j_call: TRBJ1-4; cdr3_aa: CASSQLGAGVEKLFF; cdr3_nt: TGTGCCAGCAGTCAACTTGGGGCAGGGGTTGAAAAACTGTTTTTT
clone_size: .; d_call: .; v_call: TRBV12-3/TRBV12-4; j_call: TRBJ2-3; cdr3_aa: CASSASRDTQYF; cdr3_nt: TGTGCCAGCAGCGCTAGTAGGGATACGCAGTATTTT